This TCR beta chain was sequenced during a study of control samples from healthy donors and cancer patients. Repertoires were generated with immunoSEQ multiplex PCR, while TCRdb's copy carries only in-frame clones and drops some. The table has roughly 90,000 clones, approximately 82% seen once. The V gene end was trimmed by 2 bases and the J gene end by 5 bases; junction bases not matched to a gene: 6. Germline V gene sequence: CDR1 ENHRY, CDR2 SYGVKD. The CDR3 contains 15 residues. The receptor's source is a woman aged 60-75 years in good health. Sequenced input: blood. V and J are TRBV10-3 and TRBJ2-1; 7 bases agree with TRBD2. The CDR3 DNA follows: TGTGCCATCAGTGAGACTAGCGCGTCCAACAATGAGCAGTTCTTC. Translating gives CAISETSASNNEQFF.